Listed here are 11 T cell receptor beta chains from one sample, sequenced in a study of blood T cell repertoires in COVID-19. Profiling relied on immunoSEQ multiplex PCR, and the TCRdb table lists in-frame clones only, not all of them. The sample has approximately 280,000 clones; approximately 83% are singletons. Sequenced material: peripheral blood. The receptors stem from a woman in her 30s who had recovered from COVID-19.

This chain uses TRBV11-1 with TRBJ2-7, with D perhaps TRBD1 (6 bases). The CDR3 runs to 14 residues. Germline values: CDR1 SGHAT, CDR2 FQDESV (reference sequence). V was trimmed by 1 base and J by 1 base, leaving 8 bases between them. CDR3 amino acids: CASSLGTASYEQYF. CDR3 DNA sequence: TGTGCCAGCAGCTTAGGGACAGCATCCTACGAGCAGTACTTC.

The chain carries TRBV5-1 and TRBJ1-1; the D gene is possibly TRBD1 (6 bases). The CDR3 runs 14 residues. CDR1 is SGHRS and CDR2 is YFSETQ in the germline V gene. Between the trimmed V and J ends, which lost 4 bases and 3 bases, there was a span of 13 bases. Written as DNA, the CDR3 is TGCGCCAGCAGCGAAGGGGGTATGGACACTGAAGCTTTCTTT. Protein product: CASSEGGMDTEAFF.

The genes are TRBV19 and TRBJ2-7, with D perhaps TRBD2 (5 bases). Germline V gene sequence: CDR1 LNHDA, CDR2 SQIVND (reference sequence). This CDR3 region has 14 residues. The ends were cut back, 3 bases at V and 0 bases at J, with 9 bases in the middle. CDR3 sequence: CASSILGSSYEQYF. The CDR3 DNA sequence: TGTGCCAGTAGTATTCTGGGGAGCTCCTACGAGCAGTACTTC.

The rearrangement uses TRBV2 and TRBJ2-2; D might be TRBD1 (6 bases). Trimming cost V 3 bases and J 7 bases, with 15 bases left between them. The CDR3 is 15 amino acids. The V gene's germline CDR1 is SNHLY and CDR2 FYNNEI. In nucleotides, the CDR3 is TGTGCCAGCAGTGACCAGGGGCGGGCTGGCGGGGAGCTGTTTTTT. This translates into CASSDQGRAGGELFF.

The V call is TRBV7-3, the J call TRBJ1-3; D uncertain. This CDR3 comprises 15 residues. V lost 3 bases and J lost 2, with 11 bases in between. Germline lookup yields CDR1 SGHTA and CDR2 FQGTGA. CDR3 DNA sequence: TGTGCCAGCAGCTTGGGAGCCATGGCTGGAAACACCATATATTTT. Its protein is CASSLGAMAGNTIYF. Drawing the rest from reference TRBV7-3 and TRBJ1-3, the complete variable domain is GAGVSQTPSNKVTEKGKYVELRCDPISGHTALYWYRQSLGQGPEFLIYFQGTGAADDSGLPNDRFFAVRPEGSVSTLKIQRTERGDSAVYLCASSLGAMAGNTIYFGEGSWLTVV.

The genes are TRBV18 and TRBJ2-1, with 10 nucleotides matching TRBD1. Per germline, CDR1 KGHSH and CDR2 LQKENI. The CDR3 spans 14 residues. V lost 3 bases, J lost 7 bases, and 3 bases stayed unmatched. The chain's CDR3 is CASSPRQGANEQFF. CDR3 bases: TGTGCCAGCTCACCGAGACAGGGGGCGAATGAGCAGTTCTTC.

The chain links TRBV5-8 to TRBJ1-3; TRBD1 agrees at 8 bases. CDR1 is SGHTS, CDR2 YDEGEE, per germline. The ends lost 5 bases at V and 2 bases at J; junction bases unmatched: 0. CDR3 length: 13 residues. The CDR3: CASRQGAGNTIYF. CDR3 nucleotides: TGTGCCAGCAGACAGGGGGCTGGAAACACCATATATTTT.

This clone was seen once. This rearrangement joins TRBV5-1 to TRBJ1-4; the D gene is possibly TRBD1 (5 bases). V was clipped by 4 bases and J by 7 bases, with 20 bases between them. CDR3 length: 16 amino acids. Germline CDR1 and CDR2: SGHRS and YFSETQ. The CDR3 region is CASSNGGTLGSEKLFF. For the CDR3, the DNA is TGCGCCAGCAGCAATGGCGGGACTTTGGGGAGTGAAAAACTGTTTTTT.

The CDR3 loop reads CASSPSGGIQETQYF. CDR3 sequence (DNA): TGTGCCAGCAGCCCCAGCGGGGGGATACAAGAGACCCAGTACTTC. This rearrangement joins TRBV7-9 to TRBJ2-5; TRBD2 agrees at 9 bases. The CDR3 sequence is 15 residues long. From germline, CDR1 is SEHNR and CDR2 FQNEAQ (reference sequence). The V gene end was trimmed by 5 bases and the J gene end by 2 bases; junction bases not matched to a gene: 6.

V is TRBV2 and J is TRBJ1-2; 7 bases map to TRBD1. The CDR3 is 12 amino acids. The trim removed 6 bases at V and 3 bases at J, leaving 1 base unmatched. CDR1 and CDR2 from the germline V gene are SNHLY and FYNNEI. CDR3 DNA: TGTGCCAGCAGGGGGACAGACTATGGCTACACCTTC. Its protein is CASRGTDYGYTF.

The chain has TRBV19 and TRBJ2-1; 7 bases are a match to TRBD1. The germline V gene has CDR1 LNHDA and CDR2 SQIVND (reference sequence). The CDR3 extends over 13 amino acids. The V gene end was trimmed by 7 bases and the J gene end by 2 bases; junction bases not matched to a gene: 2. DNA for the CDR3: TGTGCCAGTACCCAGGGGGCCTACAATGAGCAGTTCTTC. Translating gives CASTQGAYNEQFF.